The clone carrying this TCR beta chain was observed many times. One entry per CDR3 protein results from TCRdb running MiXCR on the RT-PCR reads. This sample has about 700,000 distinct CDR3 sequences, with approximately 15% found just once. Trimming stripped 2 bases from V and 15 bases from J, with 17 bases between. Germline V CDR1 and CDR2: MGHDK, SYGVNS. This CDR3 has 13 residues. This chain connects TRBV25-1 to TRBJ2-1; possible D gene TRBD2, 5 bases. The source of this sequence is a female donor in good health, serving as a healthy control. Sequencing was done on a sample of memory CD4+ T cells from blood. In nucleotides, the CDR3 is TGTGCCAGCAGTGAAGATTCGGGGAAGAAGGTGTTCTTC. Translated: CASSEDSGKKVFF.